This TCR beta chain emerged from a study of regulatory T cells in long-lasting Graves disease. Findings and caveats of the study: Repertoires from persistent disease leaned toward TRBV28, TRBJ1-2 and TRBJ2-5.

As to time point: newly diagnosed GD, antithyroid drugs for less than 3 months. PBMCs provided the RNA from which the TCR library was made. This clonotype was picked up many times. Its cognate antigen is unknown. Researchers made TCR beta libraries by using iRepertoire HTBI primers and running Arm-PCR on CDR3 regions. Per the original methods: Identification of gene segments yielded 60 to 80 TRBV and 12 to 15 TRBJ across samples. In TCRdb, the multiplex PCR reads were re-called with MiXCR into one record per CDR3 protein. None of the V and J calls come from the authors' own analysis; TCRdb made them. The table includes about 530,000 distinct CDR3 sequences, 15% to 20% detected once. The CDR3 has 15 amino acids. Per germline, CDR1 MNHNS and CDR2 SASEGT. With 8 bases removed from V and 6 bases from J, the gap between germline ends came to 22 bases. These same data were also listed under a study on T cells in Graves' hyperthyroidism and ophthalmopathy.

The rearrangement links TRBV6-1 to TRBJ1-1; D call uncertain. The source material was peripheral blood mononuclear cells (PBMCs), sampled at new diagnosis, from a patient treated with antithyroid drugs. The clonotype originates from a woman aged 35-65 years with Graves disease. The CDR3 DNA is TGTGCCAGCCTACCCGGGCCAGAGAGGTGGGCTGAAGCTTTCTTT. It yields the protein CASLPGPERWAEAFF.